Below, 21 T cell receptor beta chains from the same sample are listed, as sequenced in a study of blood T cell repertoires in COVID-19. This table comes from immunoSEQ multiplex PCR, and its TCRdb copy is limited to in-frame clones, with some not included. The sample consists of around 400,000 clones, more than 75% of them appearing once. Sequenced sample: peripheral blood. Source of these receptors: a woman between 55 and 75 years old with COVID-19, enrolled during active disease.

The V call is TRBV18, the J call TRBJ1-1; tentatively, D is TRBD1 (6 bases). Trimming removed 6 bases at V and 4 bases at J, with 18 bases between. The CDR3 is 15 residues long. Germline V CDR1 and CDR2: KGHSH, LQKENI. The CDR3 here is CASSPAGGRVTEAFF. CDR3 nucleotide sequence: TGTGCCAGCTCCCCGGCCGGGGGGCGCGTCACTGAAGCTTTCTTT.

The V call is TRBV18, the J call TRBJ1-2; 10 nucleotides align to TRBD1. The CDR3 is 15 amino acids. Germline loops: CDR1 KGHSH, CDR2 LQKENI. The J segment lost 5 bases and the V segment lost 5 bases, leaving 8 bases of the junction unmatched. In DNA form, the CDR3 reads TGTGCCAGCTCAGCGGGACAGGGGACTACGTATGGCTACACCTTC. It codes for CASSAGQGTTYGYTF.

The chain couples TRBV3-1 (or the pseudogene TRBV3-2) to TRBJ2-2, with a possible D match to TRBD2 (6 bases). Germline V CDR1 and CDR2: LGHDT, YNNKEL (reference sequence). V lost 5 bases to trimming and J lost 0 bases, with 16 bases between them. The CDR3 totals 17 residues. The CDR3 sequence is CASSVVRLATNTGELFF. The CDR3 DNA reads as TGTGCCAGCAGCGTTGTGCGGCTAGCGACGAACACCGGGGAGCTGTTTTTT.

This clone was observed once. The chain has TRBV6-2 or TRBV6-3 and TRBJ2-7, with D maybe TRBD1 (6 bases). V lost 5 bases to trimming and J lost 3 bases, with 17 bases between them. Germline V gene lookup returns CDR1 MNHEY and CDR2 SVGEGT. This CDR3 is 15 amino acids long. The CDR3 DNA reads TGTGCCAGCAGTGCAACAGGGTACACTAGCTACGAGCAGTACTTC. Protein sequence: CASSATGYTSYEQYF.

This chain links TRBV3-1 (or the pseudogene TRBV3-2) with TRBJ1-1; 11 positions match TRBD1. This CDR3 region has 16 residues. The ends lost 4 bases at V and 5 bases at J; junction bases unmatched: 9. Looked up from germline, CDR1 is LGHDT and CDR2 is YNNKEL (reference sequence). Written as DNA, the CDR3 is TGTGCCAGCAGCCCCGGACGGGACAGGGGGTTTACTGAAGCTTTCTTT. This codes for CASSPGRDRGFTEAFF.

The chain joins TRBV11-2 to TRBJ2-7, with D possibly TRBD1 on 7 matching bases. V dropped 5 bases and J dropped 9 bases, with 14 bases sitting between them. This CDR3 comprises 12 residues. Germline CDR1 SGHAT, CDR2 FQNNGV. The CDR3, as DNA: TGTGCCAGCAGCCCGGACAGGAGGGCGCAGTACTTC. This translates into CASSPDRRAQYF.

This clone was detected only a few times. V usage is TRBV18 and J usage is TRBJ2-7; TRBD1 might be the D (6 bases). Between the trimmed V and J ends, which lost 3 bases and 1 base, there was a span of 10 bases. Germline lookup yields CDR1 KGHSH and CDR2 LQKENI. This CDR3 is 14 amino acids long. CDR3 sequence (DNA): TGTGCCAGCTCACCTGAACAGGGTTCCTACGAGCAGTACTTC. Translating it yields CASSPEQGSYEQYF.

The chain links TRBV6-1 to TRBJ2-2; D not certain. Germline V gene lookup returns CDR1 MNHNS and CDR2 SASEGT. Trimming pared 1 base from V and 3 bases from J, leaving 3 bases between. The CDR3 is 13 amino acids. As DNA, the CDR3 is TGTGCCAGCAGTGAAGGCGACACCGGGGAGCTGTTTTTT. This codes for CASSEGDTGELFF.

Worth noting for this clone: The same CDR3 can be traced to other DNA sequences in this sample. The chain carries TRBV20-1 and TRBJ2-7, with a possible D match to TRBD1 (5 bases). The CDR3 runs 11 residues. Germline loops: CDR1 DFQATT, CDR2 SNEGSKA (reference sequence). The V end lost 5 bases, the J end lost 4 bases, and 9 bases lay between the germline ends. The CDR3 sequence: CSAEDSYEQYF. As DNA, the CDR3 is TGCAGTGCTGAAGACAGTTACGAGCAGTACTTC.

The gene calls are TRBV6-1 and TRBJ2-2; D is uncertain. The CDR3 is 14 amino acids. Germline loops: CDR1 MNHNS, CDR2 SASEGT. Trimming removed 2 bases at V and 3 bases at J, with 7 bases between. The DNA of the CDR3 is TGTGCCAGCAGTGAAATGAGAGACACCGGGGAGCTGTTTTTT. Its translation: CASSEMRDTGELFF.

The chain links TRBV3-1 (or the pseudogene TRBV3-2) to TRBJ2-1; D may be TRBD2 (6 bases). Per germline, CDR1 LGHDT and CDR2 YNNKEL (reference sequence). V was shortened by 4 bases and J by 3 bases, with 19 bases between the two germline ends. The CDR3 loop spans 17 amino acids. The CDR3 nucleotides are TGTGCCAGCAGCCCCCGGGTCTTGACTAGGGTCTACAATGAGCAGTTCTTC. It is translated as CASSPRVLTRVYNEQFF.

Concerning this clone: In the same sample, other DNA sequences code for this CDR3. V usage is TRBV9 and J usage is TRBJ2-1, with TRBD1 identical over 7 bases. V lost 0 bases, J lost 3 bases, and 3 bases stayed unmatched. This CDR3 is built from 15 residues. CDR1 SGDLS and CDR2 YYNGEE come from the germline V gene. DNA of the CDR3: TGTGCCAGCAGCGTAGTATCAGGGGGCTACAATGAGCAGTTCTTC. Its translation is CASSVVSGGYNEQFF.

The V and J genes are TRBV3-1 (or the pseudogene TRBV3-2) and TRBJ2-3; 10 bases are shared with TRBD2. Germline CDR1 and CDR2: LGHDT and YNNKEL (reference sequence). V shed 4 bases, J shed 5 bases, and the junction held 6 bases outside the gene matches. The CDR3 spans 15 residues. The CDR3, as DNA: TGTGCCAGCAGCCTAGCGGGGGGTCGCCGAGATACGCAGTATTTT. The encoded protein is CASSLAGGRRDTQYF.

This clone has a single count. Other DNA sequences of this sample code for an identical CDR3. V is TRBV28 and J is TRBJ1-4, with D hard to call. V was shortened by 1 base and J by 8 bases, with 5 bases between the two germline ends. There are 12 residues in the CDR3. Per germline, CDR1 MDHEN and CDR2 SYDVKM. The DNA for the CDR3 is TGTGCCAGCAGTTTATTGAGAGAAAAACTGTTTTTT. Protein: CASSLLREKLFF.

The V call is TRBV6-5, the J call TRBJ1-5; 7 nucleotides match TRBD1. CDR1 is MNHEY and CDR2 is SVGAGI in the germline V gene. The V segment lost 4 bases and the J segment 2 bases; nucleotides outside the gene matches: 5. The CDR3 is 15 amino acids. The DNA for the CDR3 is TGTGCCAGCAGTTCCTTAGACAGGGGCAATCAGCCCCAGCATTTT. This encodes CASSSLDRGNQPQHF.

The chain couples TRBV5-1 to TRBJ1-4; D not certain. Germline V gene data show CDR1 as SGHRS and CDR2 as YFSETQ. The V and J ends lost 6 bases and 0 bases respectively, with 9 bases between them. The CDR3 loop spans 14 amino acids. The CDR3 DNA reads TGCGCCAGCAAAATGACTGCAACTAATGAAAAACTGTTTTTT. Protein: CASKMTATNEKLFF.

The chain uses TRBV9 and TRBJ1-6; D gene ambiguous. The CDR3 consists of 16 residues. The V gene lost 0 bases and the J gene lost 2 bases, with 9 bases spanning the gap. CDR1 is SGDLS, CDR2 YYNGEE, per germline. CDR3 nucleotide sequence: TGTGCCAGCAGCGTAGTTGCGACAACCTATAATTCACCCCTCCACTTT. Protein sequence: CASSVVATTYNSPLHF.

The gene calls are TRBV3-1 (or the pseudogene TRBV3-2) and TRBJ2-7; no clear D gene. The CDR3 has 14 amino acids. V lost 5 bases and J 0 bases, leaving 11 bases between the germline ends. The V gene's germline CDR1 is LGHDT and CDR2 YNNKEL (reference sequence). CDR3 DNA: TGTGCCAGCAGCAGACAAGGTTACTCCTACGAGCAGTACTTC. Its protein product is CASSRQGYSYEQYF.

The chain employs TRBV6-5 and TRBJ1-5; 7 bases map to TRBD1. The germline CDR1 and CDR2 sequences are MNHEY and SVGAGI. V lost 2 bases to trimming and J lost 5 bases; unmatched junction nucleotides: 6. This CDR3 has 15 amino acids. The CDR3 here is CASSYRRDSYQPQHF. The CDR3 region has the DNA TGTGCCAGCAGTTACCGCCGGGACAGCTATCAGCCCCAGCATTTT.

The chain has TRBV19 and TRBJ2-7, with 8 bases identical to TRBD1. Germline loops: CDR1 LNHDA, CDR2 SQIVND (reference sequence). The CDR3 totals 16 residues. V dropped 4 bases and J dropped 3; count of bases not matched to a gene: 11. The CDR3 sequence is CASSSRSGQGLYEQYF. The CDR3 DNA sequence: TGTGCCAGTAGTAGCCGAAGTGGACAGGGCCTCTACGAGCAGTACTTC. Combining the CDR3 with reference TRBV19 and TRBJ2-7 gives the whole variable domain DGGITQSPKYLFRKEGQNVTLSCEQNLNHDAMYWYRQDPGQGLRLIYYSQIVNDFQKGDIAEGYSVSREKKESFPLTVTSAQKNPTAFYLCASSSRSGQGLYEQYFGPGTRLTVT.

The chain has TRBV7-9 and TRBJ1-6; a possible D gene is TRBD1 (5 bases). Deletions cut 6 bases from V and 7 bases from J, with 13 bases between. Germline assignment: CDR1 SEHNR and CDR2 FQNEAQ (reference sequence). CDR3 size: 14 residues. CDR3 in DNA: TGTGCCAGCAGTCCAGGGTATAACAATTCACCCCTCCACTTT. This encodes CASSPGYNNSPLHF.